The rows below give T cell receptor beta chains drawn from one sample of a study of sequential checkpoint blockade in melanoma. This table comes from immunoSEQ multiplex PCR, and its TCRdb copy is limited to in-frame clones, with some not included. The sample yields approximately 1,500 clones, roughly 25% seen once. This material consisted of tumor tissue (inferred from file names), taken from a patient given nivolumab and ipilimumab in sequence. These receptors were obtained from a human donor with melanoma. The CDR3 runs from the conserved cysteine through the conserved F or W. A D gene is named only where the DNA matches it firmly. Clone size is stated in some rows and not others, as once, few, many or a class when expanded.

V gene,D gene,J gene,clone size,CDR3 protein,CDR3 DNA
TRBV6-8,NA,TRBJ1-2,few,CASSYFAGAQYGYTF,TGTGCCAGCAGTTACTTTGCCGGGGCCCAGTATGGCTACACCTTC
TRBV11-3,TRBD2,TRBJ2-7,NA,CASSLQRGGLYEQYF,TGTGCCAGCAGCTTGCAGCGGGGGGGCCTCTACGAGCAGTACTTC
TRBV6-8,NA,TRBJ2-2,few,CASSFGGTNTGELFF,TGTGCCAGCAGTTTCGGGGGAACGAACACCGGGGAGCTGTTTTTT
TRBV18,NA,TRBJ1-5,NA,CASSPAGGLGPSNQPQHF,TGTGCCAGCTCACCCGCTGGCGGCTTGGGACCCAGCAATCAGCCCCAGCATTTT
TRBV29-1,NA,TRBJ2-7,NA,CSVLTAGYEQYF,TGCAGCGTTCTCACAGCTGGGTACGAGCAGTACTTC
TRBV6-8,NA,TRBJ1-6,NA,CASSYGQPNSPLHF,TGTGCCAGCAGTTATGGACAGCCCAATTCACCCCTCCACTTT
TRBV11-3,TRBD1,TRBJ2-7,NA,CASSFRGTGGYEQYF,TGTGCCAGCAGCTTTAGGGGGACAGGGGGCTACGAGCAGTACTTC
TRBV11-3,TRBD1,TRBJ2-7,NA,CASSLIQGQGEQYF,TGTGCCAGCAGCTTAATACAGGGGCAGGGCGAGCAGTACTTC
TRBV11-3,NA,TRBJ1-1,NA,CASSQPGLGGLNTEAFF,TGTGCCAGCAGCCAACCAGGGTTGGGGGGCCTGAACACTGAAGCTTTCTTT
TRBV19,TRBD2,TRBJ2-1,NA,CASSFLGLAVEQFF,TGTGCCAGTAGTTTCTTGGGACTAGCCGTTGAGCAGTTCTTC
TRBV19,NA,TRBJ1-1,NA,CASSIVGEPEAFF,TGTGCCAGTAGTATAGTTGGAGAACCTGAAGCTTTCTTT
TRBV19,NA,TRBJ2-3,NA,CASSIGTRRTDTQYF,TGTGCCAGTAGTATAGGGACAAGGCGGACAGATACGCAGTATTTT
TRBV4-1,NA,TRBJ2-1,NA,CASSQGVGAGNEQFF,TGCGCCAGCAGCCAAGGCGTGGGGGCTGGCAATGAGCAGTTCTTC
TRBV5-1,NA,TRBJ2-7,NA,CASSETMSSYEQYF,TGCGCCAGCAGCGAGACGATGAGCTCCTACGAGCAGTACTTC
TRBV9,NA,TRBJ1-5,NA,CASNSGESNQPQHF,TGTGCCAGCAACTCGGGGGAAAGCAATCAGCCCCAGCATTTT
TRBV29-1,NA,TRBJ2-5,once,CSVNSGFQETQYF,TGCAGCGTTAATTCAGGGTTCCAAGAGACCCAGTACTTC
TRBV11-1,TRBD1,TRBJ2-1,few,CASSRRDRYNEQFF,TGTGCCAGCAGCCGGCGGGACAGGTACAATGAGCAGTTCTTC
TRBV6-8,NA,TRBJ1-2,few,CASSLDGQNYGYTF,TGTGCCAGCAGTTTGGACGGACAAAACTATGGCTACACCTTC
TRBV11-3,TRBD1,TRBJ1-2,medium-sized,CASTAQGASYGYTF,TGTGCCAGCACCGCGCAGGGGGCCAGCTATGGCTACACCTTC
TRBV9,NA,TRBJ2-3,NA,CASSVGAMAGRRDTQYF,TGTGCCAGCAGCGTAGGGGCAATGGCGGGGAGGAGGGATACGCAGTATTTT
TRBV14,TRBD1,TRBJ1-6,NA,CASSQEGTENSPLHF,TGTGCCAGCAGCCAAGAGGGGACAGAAAATTCACCCCTCCACTTT